A single sample gave rise to the 32 T cell receptor beta chains below, sequenced in a study of Graves' ophthalmopathy and Graves' hyperthyroidism. RNA transcripts yielded amplified TCR beta CDR3 regions. An opening RT-PCR round employed HTBI primers and preceded a second-round multiplex PCR. TCRdb independently ran MiXCR on the multiplex PCR reads; one entry per CDR3 protein. Here the sample spans 660,000 or so distinct CDR3 sequences, over 40% being singletons. The specimen sequenced was peripheral blood. These receptors were collected from an adult man with Graves' ophthalmopathy.

Turning to this clonotype: A much larger clone differs by one base, so this may be a read error. The chain couples TRBV2 to TRBJ1-1; no clear D. Germline V gene sequence: CDR1 SNHLY, CDR2 FYNNEI. With 6 bases removed from V and 7 bases from J, the gap between germline ends came to 6 bases. The CDR3 has 10 residues. CDR3 region: CASRRIEAFF. As DNA, the CDR3 is TGTGCCAGCAGGCGTATTGAAGCTTTCTTT.

There are a few counts of this clonotype. The V and J genes are TRBV4-1 and TRBJ2-7; TRBD1 might be the D (6 bases). This CDR3 spans 14 amino acids. The V end lost 2 bases, the J end lost 3 bases, and 11 bases lay between the germline ends. Germline V lookup: CDR1 MGHRA, CDR2 YSYEKL. The CDR3 DNA is TGCGCCAGCAGCCAACAGGGGCGCGGCTACGAGCAGTACTTC. Translation gives CASSQQGRGYEQYF.

With regard to this clonotype: Here the CDR3 omits its conserved ending phenylalanine or tryptophan, so a read error is the likely source. The chain employs TRBV12-3 or TRBV12-4 and TRBJ2-5, with 7 bases identical to TRBD1. The V gene end was trimmed by 4 bases and the J gene end by 3 bases; junction bases not matched to a gene: 2. The length of the CDR3 is 13 residues. CDR3 region: CASSSGQEETQYL. CDR3 DNA: TGTGCCAGCAGTTCCGGACAGGAAGAGACCCAGTACCTC.

Worth noting for this clonotype: This may be a read error: a much more frequent sequence differs by one nucleotide. The gene calls are TRBV29-1 and TRBJ2-7; D uncertain. The CDR3 length is 14 residues. From germline, CDR1 is SQVTM and CDR2 ANQGSEA. This chain's CDR3 is CSVEGSGDNYEQCF. In DNA form, the CDR3 reads TGCAGCGTTGAGGGGTCAGGAGATAACTACGAGCAGTGCTTC.

As for this clonotype: This may come from a read error, since a much larger clone is one base off. This rearrangement joins TRBV7-4 to TRBJ2-5, with D hard to call. The germline gives CDR1 SGHVT, CDR2 SQSDAQ. CDR3 length: 14 amino acids. The V and J ends lost 5 bases and 8 bases respectively, with 18 bases between them. CDR3 in DNA: TGTGCCAGCAGCCCCCTCGGTCTAAGGGAAACCCAGTACTTC. It yields the protein CASSPLGLRETQYF.

In its sample, this clonotype was seen many times. The rearrangement links TRBV7-8 to TRBJ1-1, with 11 nucleotides matching TRBD1. Germline assignment: CDR1 SGHVS and CDR2 FQNEAQ. The length of the CDR3 is 13 residues. J gave up 11 bases and V 5 bases, and 7 bases lay outside the gene matches. The CDR3 DNA reads as TGTGCCAGCAGCCCAGGACAGGGGGCAAATGCTTTCTTT. It is translated as CASSPGQGANAFF. Supplemented by reference TRBV7-8 and TRBJ1-1, the full variable domain reads GAGVSQSPRYKVAKRGQDVALRCDPISGHVSLFWYQQALGQGPEFLTYFQNEAQLDKSGLPSDRFFAERPEGSVSTLKIQRTQQEDSAVYLCASSPGQGANAFFGQGTRLTVV.

The J gene is TRBJ2-7, the V gene TRBV9; TRBD1 agrees at 8 bases. After removal of 4 bases from V and 6 bases from J, the junction contained 6 bases not matched to a gene. The CDR3 length is 13 residues. Germline values: CDR1 SGDLS, CDR2 YYNGEE. The CDR3 DNA reads TGTGCCAGCAGCCGCGGGACAGGCTCCGAGCAGTACTTC. Translating gives CASSRGTGSEQYF.

This clonotype was observed a single time. A much bigger clone sits one base away, suggesting this may be a read error. V and J are TRBV25-1 and TRBJ2-2, with no clear D. Germline V gives CDR1 MGHDK, CDR2 SYGVNS. This CDR3 is 16 amino acids long. CDR3 loop: CASSPLFSADTRELFF. CDR3 in DNA: TGTGCCAGCAGCCCTCTCTTTTCTGCCGACACCAGGGAGCTGTTTTTT.

V usage is TRBV2 and J usage is TRBJ1-3; a weak D match, TRBD1 (6 bases). Looked up from germline, CDR1 is SNHLY and CDR2 is FYNNEI. The CDR3 spans 14 residues. CDR3 sequence reads: CAQGGRGSGNTIYF. CDR3 coding DNA: TGTGCTCAGGGCGGCAGGGGTTCTGGAAACACCATATATTTT. The full variable domain, completed using reference TRBV2 and TRBJ1-3, is EPEVTQTPSHQVTQMGQEVILRCVPISNHLYFYWYRQILGQKVEFLVSFYNNEISEKSEIFDDQFSVERPDGSNFTLKIRSTKLEDSAMYFCAQGGRGSGNTIYFGEGSWLTVV.

In its sample, this clonotype was seen many times. This chain joins TRBV15 and TRBJ1-1; D uncertain. Germline V gene lookup returns CDR1 LNHNV and CDR2 YYDKDF (reference sequence). CDR3 length: 15 amino acids. The V gene lost 3 bases and the J gene lost 3 bases, with 14 bases spanning the gap. CDR3 nucleotides: TGTGCCACCAGCAGTGTTTTCTCCGGGGACACTGAAGCTTTCTTT. Translating gives CATSSVFSGDTEAFF.

This clonotype has a count of ten or more. This chain connects TRBV25-1 to TRBJ2-7; D possibly corresponds to TRBD2 (6 bases). The CDR3 contains 14 residues. The ends were cut back, 3 bases at V and 4 bases at J, with 13 bases in the middle. CDR1 is MGHDK and CDR2 is SYGVNS in the germline V gene. The CDR3 is CASSEVGTSYEQYF. The CDR3, as DNA: TGTGCCAGCAGTGAGGTGGGGACTTCTTACGAGCAGTACTTC.

This clonotype was recorded a few times. Sequence at one end of the junction differs from germline and may be a read error. The J gene is TRBJ1-2, the V gene TRBV7-8; D not certain. The germline V gene has CDR1 SGHVS and CDR2 FQNEAQ. The CDR3 extends over 15 amino acids. DNA of the CDR3: TGCGCCAGCAGCCAAGGTGGGGAGGGAAAAAGGAGCTACACCTTC. It is translated as CASSQGGEGKRSYTF. The full variable domain, completed using reference TRBV7-8 and TRBJ1-2, is GAGVSQSPRYKVAKRGQDVALRCDPISGHVSLFWYQQALGQGPEFLTYFQNEAQLDKSGLPSDRFFAERPEGSVSTLKIQRTQQEDSAVYLCASSQGGEGKRSYTFGSGTRLTVV.

The chain uses TRBV29-1 and TRBJ1-1; 8 nucleotides match TRBD1. The CDR3 is 13 amino acids. CDR1 is SQVTM, CDR2 ANQGSEA, per germline. The J segment lost 14 bases and the V segment lost 1 base, leaving 12 bases of the junction unmatched. The CDR3 region is CSVEAGPGGEDFF. The CDR3 nucleotides are TGCAGCGTTGAAGCCGGGCCAGGGGGCGAAGACTTCTTT.

This clonotype was seen ten or more times. The J gene is TRBJ1-2, the V gene TRBV27, with TRBD1 identical over 7 bases. The CDR3 consists of 14 residues. Germline CDR1 is MNHEY and CDR2 is SMNVEV (reference sequence). J was trimmed by 8 bases and V by 1 base; bases with no gene match: 7. The DNA of the CDR3 is TGTGCCAGCAGTTTATTGACAGGGTCCGGAGGCTACACCTTC. It yields the protein CASSLLTGSGGYTF.

For this clonotype: A much larger clone is a single base away; this may be a read error. V gene TRBV4-3 combines with J gene TRBJ1-5, with a tentative D call TRBD1 (5 bases). Germline V gene data show CDR1 as LGHNA and CDR2 as YSLEER. V lost 1 base and J lost 4, with 11 bases in between. This CDR3 is built from 15 residues. In nucleotides, the CDR3 is TGCGCCAGCAGCCAAGGGGCAGGGATGAATCAGCCCCAGCATTTT. Its protein is CASSQGAGMNQPQHF.

This clonotype was detected only a few times. The V and J genes are TRBV7-8 and TRBJ1-1; D is uncertain. The CDR3 has 14 residues. V lost 6 bases to trimming and J lost 0 bases, with 11 bases between them. Per the germline V gene, CDR1 is SGHVS and CDR2 is FQNEAQ. The CDR3 bases are TGTGCCAGCAGTTCCCTGGACTTGAACACTGAAGCTTTCTTT. This gives the protein CASSSLDLNTEAFF.

The chain joins TRBV20-1 to TRBJ2-7, with a tentative D call TRBD1 (7 bases). Germline CDR1 is DFQATT and CDR2 is SNEGSKA (reference sequence). The CDR3 covers 14 residues. V was pared by 4 bases and J by 7 bases, with 20 bases between. CDR3 sequence reads: CSAMREGGASEQYF. CDR3 bases: TGCAGTGCTATGCGGGAAGGGGGCGCCTCGGAGCAGTACTTC.

This clonotype was seen repeatedly, ten times or more. The chain is built from TRBV24-1 and TRBJ2-2, with D possibly being TRBD1 (6 bases). The CDR3 has 15 amino acids. V was clipped by 7 bases and J by 3 bases, with 14 bases between them. Germline CDR1 and CDR2: KGHDR and SFDVKD. CDR3 amino acids: CATRGHSADTGELFF. The DNA for the CDR3 is TGTGCCACCAGGGGACATTCCGCAGACACCGGGGAGCTGTTTTTT.

This clonotype was seen many times. The chain couples TRBV14 to TRBJ1-2; D is unresolved. The V end lost 4 bases, the J end lost 3 bases, and 12 bases lay between the germline ends. The CDR3 extends over 14 amino acids. Per the germline V gene, CDR1 is SGHDN and CDR2 is FVKESK. CDR3 sequence (DNA): TGTGCCAGCAGCCCAGCGAGGGATGACTATGGCTACACCTTC. It encodes CASSPARDDYGYTF.

About this clonotype itself: Just one base apart from a much larger clone, this may be a read error. V and J are TRBV7-9 and TRBJ1-1; D is unresolved. Germline V CDR1 and CDR2: SEHNR, FQNEAQ (reference sequence). Trimming took off 3 bases at V and 1 base at J, with 12 bases between the two ends. CDR3 size: 15 residues. The CDR3 coding sequence is TGTGCCAGCAGCTTTACAGAGAGGTGGAACACTGAAGCTTTCTTT. This translates into CASSFTERWNTEAFF.

V and J are TRBV7-8 and TRBJ1-6; unclear D gene. Trimming removed 5 bases at V and 13 bases at J, with 24 bases between. CDR1 is SGHVS and CDR2 is FQNEAQ in the germline V gene. This CDR3 spans 16 amino acids. In nucleotides, the CDR3 is TGTGCCAGCAGCCGTTACGACGGGGATAGCAATCAGCCCCTCCACTTT. This codes for CASSRYDGDSNQPLHF.

The chain joins TRBV10-3 to TRBJ1-2, with D hard to call. Trimming left V 5 bases short and J 0 bases short, with 10 bases between. Germline values: CDR1 ENHRY, CDR2 SYGVKD. CDR3 length: 14 residues. The CDR3 reads CAISYRAPNYGYTF. Here the CDR3 DNA reads TGTGCCATCAGTTACCGGGCACCTAACTATGGCTACACCTTC.

There are many counts of this clonotype. The genes are TRBV12-3 or TRBV12-4 and TRBJ1-2, with D maybe TRBD1 (5 bases). Trimming shortened V by 6 bases and J by 2 bases, and 13 bases separated the two germline ends. This CDR3 spans 14 amino acids. The CDR3 DNA reads TGTGCCAGCAGACCAGGGTTCGACAACTATGGCTACACCTTC. Its protein is CASRPGFDNYGYTF.

This clonotype came up a few times. The gene calls are TRBV2 and TRBJ2-7; TRBD2 matches 7 bases. Germline V CDR1 and CDR2: SNHLY, FYNNEI. The CDR3 has 13 residues. J gave up 2 bases and V 8 bases, and 6 bases lay outside the gene matches. CDR3 loop: CASDSGEAYEQYF. Written as DNA, the CDR3 is TGTGCCAGCGACAGCGGGGAAGCCTACGAGCAGTACTTC. Looking up the rest from reference TRBV2 and TRBJ2-7 gives the full variable domain: EPEVTQTPSHQVTQMGQEVILRCVPISNHLYFYWYRQILGQKVEFLVSFYNNEISEKSEIFDDQFSVERPDGSNFTLKIRSTKLEDSAMYFCASDSGEAYEQYFGPGTRLTVT.

This clonotype was recorded at least ten times. The genes are TRBV7-2 and TRBJ1-2; tentative D call: TRBD1 (6 bases). There are 14 residues in the CDR3. Trimming cost V 4 bases and J 5 bases, with 14 bases left between them. Per the germline V gene, CDR1 is SGHTA and CDR2 is FQGNSA. The CDR3: CASSSQGTLYGYTF. Here the CDR3 DNA reads TGTGCCAGCAGCTCACAGGGCACCCTATATGGCTACACCTTC.

The table lists this clonotype with many counts. The chain recombines TRBV7-8 with TRBJ1-5, with TRBD1 matching over 11 bases. CDR3 size: 16 residues. V was clipped by 1 base and J by 5 bases; unmatched bases: 4. Germline V lookup: CDR1 SGHVS, CDR2 FQNEAQ. Written as DNA, the CDR3 is TGTGCCAGCAGCTTAGGACTGGGACAGGGGGATCAGCCCCAGCATTTT. Its translation: CASSLGLGQGDQPQHF.

The J gene is TRBJ1-2, the V gene TRBV7-3; the D is unclear. The CDR3 sequence is 17 residues long. Germline V CDR1 and CDR2: SGHTA, FQGTGA. The V end was cut by 5 bases, the J end by 3 bases, with 22 bases between. CDR3 loop: CASSLRGDPNGDYGYTF. The DNA of the CDR3 is TGTGCCAGCAGCCTAAGAGGTGACCCTAACGGAGACTATGGCTACACCTTC.

In its sample, this clonotype was seen many times. The V gene is TRBV29-1, the J gene TRBJ1-2; no clear D. In germline, CDR1 is SQVTM, CDR2 ANQGSEA. Trimming took off 7 bases at V and 6 bases at J, with 15 bases between the two ends. The CDR3 is 12 residues long. CDR3 protein: CSGGRQANGYTF. The CDR3 DNA reads TGCAGCGGTGGACGTCAGGCGAATGGCTACACCTTC.

V usage is TRBV25-1 and J usage is TRBJ1-1; possibly TRBD1 for D (6 bases). Trimming took off 4 bases at V and 4 bases at J, with 10 bases between the two ends. The CDR3 consists of 13 residues. Germline CDR1 MGHDK, CDR2 SYGVNS. The CDR3 DNA is TGTGCCAGCAGTGCCGGGGGCGGCACTGAAGCTTTCTTT. This translates into CASSAGGGTEAFF.

This clonotype was picked up one time. The CDR3 does not end in the conserved phenylalanine or tryptophan, so this is likely a read error. The DNA is left out, because the CDR3 cannot be placed on it with certainty; the CDR3 is given as TCRdb lists it. This chain's CDR3 is CASTWTSGGT. The chain uses TRBV7-2 and TRBJ2-7; the D segment call TRBD2 is taken from the table without a DNA check. Germline V gene lookup returns CDR1 SGHTA and CDR2 FQGNSA. The CDR3 is 10 amino acids long, termini counted.

Regarding this clonotype: Germline is not matched at one junction end, which may reflect a read error. The chain is built from TRBV29-1 and TRBJ2-5; 8 nucleotides line up with TRBD2. Germline CDR1 SQVTM, CDR2 ANQGSEA. The CDR3 is 14 amino acids. The CDR3 sequence: CSVGQAGVAEAQYF. Here the CDR3 DNA reads TGCAGCGTTGGGCAAGCGGGAGTCGCAGAGGCCCAGTACTTC.

The V gene is TRBV10-3, the J gene TRBJ2-5; a possible D gene is TRBD2 (5 bases). V was cut by 3 bases and J by 4 bases, with 9 bases left in between. The germline V gene encodes CDR1 ENHRY and CDR2 SYGVKD. This CDR3 spans 13 amino acids. The CDR3 here is CAISELSGETQYF. CDR3 coding DNA: TGTGCCATCAGTGAATTGAGCGGAGAGACCCAGTACTTC.